This TCR beta chain originates from a study of OX40 agonist ivuxolimab in advanced cancers. Study-wide points: Compared with CD4+, CD8+ T cells on average had more expanded clones.

Germline V gives CDR1 LNHDA, CDR2 SQIVND (reference sequence). The germline V and J ends were trimmed by 5 bases and 8 bases, with 13 bases remaining between them. The CDR3 is made up of 13 amino acids. As regards this clone: Antigen: not known.

TCRdb's table, derived via immunoSEQ multiplex PCR, lists solely in-frame clones and lacks some. Altogether around 60,000 clones are present, approximately 91% being singletons, with the ten largest covering 25%. The TCR comes from an adult with an advanced solid tumor such as melanoma, head and neck, liver or kidney cancer. The sequences come from CD4+ or CD8+ T cells sorted from blood, collected in a trial of the OX40 agonist ivuxolimab. The chain recombines TRBV19 with TRBJ2-1; D gene unclear. In DNA form, the CDR3 reads TGTGCCAGTAGTTTTGGGATGGGTGATGAGCAGTTCTTC. It is translated as CASSFGMGDEQFF.